Described below is a single T cell receptor beta chain sequence and its context. Its antigen is unidentified. Phlebotomy per donor yielded a single 2.5 ml blood sample. This CDR3 comprises 14 residues. The V gene's germline CDR1 is MDHEN and CDR2 SYDVKM. These data come from a study of monozygotic twins with inflammatory bowel disease. Whole-study results and caveats: Using the inverse Simpson index, IBD patients had lower TCRbeta diversity than healthy co-twins.

Added by template switching were UMIs that each held a 6-nucleotide sample barcode. Using the 5' RACE reads, TCRdb records one entry per CDR3 protein without DNA. The sample totals 400,000 to 500,000 distinct CDR3 sequences; its top ten clones hold 2% to 2.5%. The sequence was collected from a human donor with ulcerative colitis or Crohn's disease, or a healthy co-twin of an affected twin (not recorded which). The material sequenced was blood. This sequence joins TRBV28 and TRBJ1-5. The CDR3 sequence: CASTPGGLGQPQHF. The whole variable domain, filled in from reference TRBV28 and TRBJ1-5, reads DVKVTQSSRYLVKRTGEKVFLECVQDMDHENMFWYRQDPGLGLRLIYFSYDVKMKEKGDIPEGYSVSREKKERFSLILESASTNQTSMYLCASTPGGLGQPQHFGDGTRLSIL.